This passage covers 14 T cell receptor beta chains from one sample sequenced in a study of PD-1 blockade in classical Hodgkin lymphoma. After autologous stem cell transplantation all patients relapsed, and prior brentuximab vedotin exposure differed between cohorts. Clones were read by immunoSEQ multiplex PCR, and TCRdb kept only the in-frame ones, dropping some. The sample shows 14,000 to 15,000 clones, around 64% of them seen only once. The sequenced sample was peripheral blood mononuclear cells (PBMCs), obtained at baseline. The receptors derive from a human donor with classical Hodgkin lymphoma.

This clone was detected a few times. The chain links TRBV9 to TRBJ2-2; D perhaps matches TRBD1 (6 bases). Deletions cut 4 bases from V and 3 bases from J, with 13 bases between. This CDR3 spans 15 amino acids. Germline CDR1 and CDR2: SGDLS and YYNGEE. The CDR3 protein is CASSPRTVDTGELFF. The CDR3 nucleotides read TGTGCCAGCAGCCCCAGGACAGTTGACACCGGGGAGCTGTTTTTT.

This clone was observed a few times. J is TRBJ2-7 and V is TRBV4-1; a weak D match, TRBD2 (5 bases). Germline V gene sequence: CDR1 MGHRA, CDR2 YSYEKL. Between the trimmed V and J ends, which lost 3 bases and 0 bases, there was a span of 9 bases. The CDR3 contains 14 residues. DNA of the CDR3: TGCGCCAGCAGCCAGATCCGGGACTCCTACGAGCAGTACTTC. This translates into CASSQIRDSYEQYF.

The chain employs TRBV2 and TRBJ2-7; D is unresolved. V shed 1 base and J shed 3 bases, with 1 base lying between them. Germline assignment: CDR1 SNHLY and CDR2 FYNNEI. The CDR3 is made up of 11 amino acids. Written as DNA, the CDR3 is TGTGCCAGCAGTGAAGGCTACGAGCAGTACTTC. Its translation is CASSEGYEQYF.

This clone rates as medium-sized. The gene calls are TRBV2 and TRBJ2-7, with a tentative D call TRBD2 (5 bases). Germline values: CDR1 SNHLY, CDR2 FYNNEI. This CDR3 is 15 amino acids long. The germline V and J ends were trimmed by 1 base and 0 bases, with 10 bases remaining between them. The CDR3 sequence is CASSEGSGISYEQYF. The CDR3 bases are TGTGCCAGCAGTGAAGGGTCCGGGATCTCCTACGAGCAGTACTTC.

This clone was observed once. The DNA for the CDR3 is TGTGCCAGCAGCCCACTCCCTTCAGCGGACAATGAGCAGTTCTTC. It yields the protein CASSPLPSADNEQFF. This chain links TRBV7-6 with TRBJ2-1; maybe TRBD2 (5 bases). The germline V and J ends were trimmed by 5 bases and 5 bases, with 16 bases remaining between them. CDR3 length: 15 residues. Germline V gene sequence: CDR1 SGHVS, CDR2 FNYEAQ.

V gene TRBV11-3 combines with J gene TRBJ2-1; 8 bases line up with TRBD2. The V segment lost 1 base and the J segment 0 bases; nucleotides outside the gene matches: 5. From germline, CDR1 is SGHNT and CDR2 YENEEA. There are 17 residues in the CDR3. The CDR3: CASSLAREASSYNEQFF. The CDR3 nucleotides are TGTGCCAGCAGCTTAGCGCGGGAGGCTAGCTCCTACAATGAGCAGTTCTTC.

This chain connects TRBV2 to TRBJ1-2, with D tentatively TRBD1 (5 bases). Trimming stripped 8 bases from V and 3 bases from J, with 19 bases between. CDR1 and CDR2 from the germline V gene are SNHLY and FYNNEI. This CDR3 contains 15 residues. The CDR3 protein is CASSADREGDYGYTF. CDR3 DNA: TGTGCCAGCTCTGCTGACCGGGAAGGGGACTATGGCTACACCTTC.

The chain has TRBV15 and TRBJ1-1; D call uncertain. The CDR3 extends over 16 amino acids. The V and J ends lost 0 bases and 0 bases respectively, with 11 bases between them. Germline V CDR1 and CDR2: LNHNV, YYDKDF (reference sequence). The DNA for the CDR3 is TGTGCCACCAGCAGAGATCCCTCAGCCCTGAACACTGAAGCTTTCTTT. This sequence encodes CATSRDPSALNTEAFF.

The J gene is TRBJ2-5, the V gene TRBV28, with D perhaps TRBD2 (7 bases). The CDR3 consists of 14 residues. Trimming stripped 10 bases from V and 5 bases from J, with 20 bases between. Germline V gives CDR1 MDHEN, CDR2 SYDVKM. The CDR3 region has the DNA TGTGCCACGACTAGGGGGGGCGAGTCGGAGACCCAGTACTTC. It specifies CATTRGGESETQYF.

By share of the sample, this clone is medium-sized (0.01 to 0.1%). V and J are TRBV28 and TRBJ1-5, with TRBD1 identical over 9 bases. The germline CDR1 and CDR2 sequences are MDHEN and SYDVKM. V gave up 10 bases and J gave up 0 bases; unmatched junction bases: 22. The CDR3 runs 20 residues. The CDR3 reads CATATGGFDPRTGSNQPQHF. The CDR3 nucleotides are TGTGCCACCGCAACAGGGGGCTTCGACCCCCGGACAGGTAGCAATCAGCCCCAGCATTTT.

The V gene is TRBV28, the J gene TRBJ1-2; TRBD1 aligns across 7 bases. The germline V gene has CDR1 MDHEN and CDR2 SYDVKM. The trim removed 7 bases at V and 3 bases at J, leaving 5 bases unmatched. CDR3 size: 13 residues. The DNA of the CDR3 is TGTGCCAGCATCTCAGGGGGTCACTATGGCTACACCTTC. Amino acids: CASISGGHYGYTF.

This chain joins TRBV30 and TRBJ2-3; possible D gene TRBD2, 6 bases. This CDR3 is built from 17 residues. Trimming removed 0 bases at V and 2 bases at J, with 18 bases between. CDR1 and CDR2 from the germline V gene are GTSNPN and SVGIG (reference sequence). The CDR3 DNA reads TGTGCCTGGAGTGTTAGGCCCCTCGGGAGCTACACAGATACGCAGTATTTT. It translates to CAWSVRPLGSYTDTQYF.

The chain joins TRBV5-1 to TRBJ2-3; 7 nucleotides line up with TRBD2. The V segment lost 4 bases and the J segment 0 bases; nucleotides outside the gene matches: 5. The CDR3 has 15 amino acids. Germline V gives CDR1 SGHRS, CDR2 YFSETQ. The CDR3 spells CASSPSGFSTDTQYF. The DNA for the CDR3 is TGCGCCAGCAGCCCTAGCGGTTTTAGCACAGATACGCAGTATTTT.

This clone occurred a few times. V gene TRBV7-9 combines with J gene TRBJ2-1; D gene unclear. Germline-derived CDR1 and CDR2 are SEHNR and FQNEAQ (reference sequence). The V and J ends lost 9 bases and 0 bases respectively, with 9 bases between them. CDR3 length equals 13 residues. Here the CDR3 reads CASLRDSYNEQFF. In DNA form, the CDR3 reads TGTGCCAGTCTACGAGACTCCTACAATGAGCAGTTCTTC.